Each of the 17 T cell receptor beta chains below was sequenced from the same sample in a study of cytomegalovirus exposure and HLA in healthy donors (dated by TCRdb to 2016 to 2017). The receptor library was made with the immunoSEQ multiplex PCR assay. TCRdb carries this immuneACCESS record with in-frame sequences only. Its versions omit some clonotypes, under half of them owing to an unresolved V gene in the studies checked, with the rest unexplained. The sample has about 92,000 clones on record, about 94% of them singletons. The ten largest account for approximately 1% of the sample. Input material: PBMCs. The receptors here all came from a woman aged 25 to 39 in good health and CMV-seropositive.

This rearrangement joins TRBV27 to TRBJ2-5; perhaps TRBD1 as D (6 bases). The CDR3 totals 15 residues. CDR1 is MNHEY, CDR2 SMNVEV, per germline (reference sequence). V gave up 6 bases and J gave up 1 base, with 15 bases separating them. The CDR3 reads CASSGRRGSQETQYF. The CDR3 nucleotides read TGTGCCAGCAGCGGTAGAAGGGGGTCCCAAGAGACCCAGTACTTC.

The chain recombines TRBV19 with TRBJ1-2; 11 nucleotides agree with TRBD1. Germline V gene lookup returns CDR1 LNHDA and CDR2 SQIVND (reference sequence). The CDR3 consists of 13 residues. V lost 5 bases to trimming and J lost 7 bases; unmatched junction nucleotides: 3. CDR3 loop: CASSRDRGSGYTF. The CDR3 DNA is TGTGCCAGTAGTCGGGACAGGGGGTCTGGCTACACCTTC.

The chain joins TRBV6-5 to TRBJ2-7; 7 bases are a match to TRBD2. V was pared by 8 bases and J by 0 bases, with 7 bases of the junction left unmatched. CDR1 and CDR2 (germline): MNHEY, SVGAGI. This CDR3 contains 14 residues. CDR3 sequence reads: CASGRGEGSYEQYF. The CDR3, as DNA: TGTGCCAGCGGGAGGGGCGAGGGCTCCTACGAGCAGTACTTC.

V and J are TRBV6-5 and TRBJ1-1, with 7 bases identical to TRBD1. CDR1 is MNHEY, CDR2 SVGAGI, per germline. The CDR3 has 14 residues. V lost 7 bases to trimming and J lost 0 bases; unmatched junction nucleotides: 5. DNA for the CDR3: TGTGCCAGCACTCGACAGGGCTTGAACACTGAAGCTTTCTTT. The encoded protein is CASTRQGLNTEAFF.

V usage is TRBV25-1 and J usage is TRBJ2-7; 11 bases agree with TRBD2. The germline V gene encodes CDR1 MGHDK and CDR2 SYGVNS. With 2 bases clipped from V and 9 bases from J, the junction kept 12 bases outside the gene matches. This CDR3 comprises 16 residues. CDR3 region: CASSELAGGLLRGQYF. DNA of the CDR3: TGTGCCAGCAGTGAACTAGCGGGAGGATTGCTACGAGGGCAGTACTTC.

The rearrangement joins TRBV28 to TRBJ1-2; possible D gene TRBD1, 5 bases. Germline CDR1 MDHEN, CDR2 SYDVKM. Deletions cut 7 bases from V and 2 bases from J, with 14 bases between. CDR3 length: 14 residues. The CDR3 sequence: CASTSMGGNYGYTF. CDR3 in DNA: TGTGCCAGCACTTCTATGGGGGGAAACTATGGCTACACCTTC.

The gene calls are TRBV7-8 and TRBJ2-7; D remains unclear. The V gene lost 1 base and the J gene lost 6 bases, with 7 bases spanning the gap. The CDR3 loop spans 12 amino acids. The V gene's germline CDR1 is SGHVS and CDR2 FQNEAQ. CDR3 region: CASSLVTAEQYF. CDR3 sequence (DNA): TGTGCCAGCAGCTTAGTCACAGCCGAGCAGTACTTC.

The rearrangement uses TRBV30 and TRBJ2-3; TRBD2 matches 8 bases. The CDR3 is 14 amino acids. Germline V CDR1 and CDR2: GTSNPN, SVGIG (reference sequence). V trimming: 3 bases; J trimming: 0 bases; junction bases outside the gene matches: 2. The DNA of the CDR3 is TGTGCCTGGAGACTAGCGGCTAGCACAGATACGCAGTATTTT. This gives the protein CAWRLAASTDTQYF.

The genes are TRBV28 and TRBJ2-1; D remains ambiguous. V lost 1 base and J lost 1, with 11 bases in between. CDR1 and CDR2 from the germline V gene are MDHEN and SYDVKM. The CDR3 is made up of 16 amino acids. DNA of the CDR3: TGTGCCAGCAGTTTATTTAGTCAGCGATCCTACAATGAGCAGTTCTTC. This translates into CASSLFSQRSYNEQFF.

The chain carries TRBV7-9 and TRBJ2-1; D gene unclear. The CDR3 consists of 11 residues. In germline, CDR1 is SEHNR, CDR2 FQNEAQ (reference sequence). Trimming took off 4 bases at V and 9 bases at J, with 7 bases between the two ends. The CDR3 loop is CASSYSVEQFF. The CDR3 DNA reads TGTGCCAGCAGCTATAGTGTTGAGCAGTTCTTC.

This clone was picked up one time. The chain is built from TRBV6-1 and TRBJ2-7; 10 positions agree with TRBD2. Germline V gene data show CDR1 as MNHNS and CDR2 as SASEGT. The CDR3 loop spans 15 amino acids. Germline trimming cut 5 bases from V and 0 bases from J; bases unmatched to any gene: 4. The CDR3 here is CASSPGTSVSYEQYF. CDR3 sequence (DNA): TGTGCCAGCAGTCCGGGGACTAGCGTCTCCTACGAGCAGTACTTC.

CDR3 region: CASSPQLGGGLEQYF. In DNA, the CDR3 is TGTGCCAGCAGCCCCCAACTCGGGGGAGGGCTTGAGCAGTACTTC. The gene calls are TRBV27 and TRBJ2-7, with 7 nucleotides matching TRBD2. With 6 bases clipped from V and 7 bases from J, the junction kept 15 bases outside the gene matches. This CDR3 contains 15 residues. CDR1 and CDR2 from the germline V gene are MNHEY and SMNVEV (reference sequence).

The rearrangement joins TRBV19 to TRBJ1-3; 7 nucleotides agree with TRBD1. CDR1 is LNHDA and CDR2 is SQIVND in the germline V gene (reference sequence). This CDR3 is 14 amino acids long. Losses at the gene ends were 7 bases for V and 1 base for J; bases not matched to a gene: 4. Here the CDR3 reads CASTSGGSGNTIYF. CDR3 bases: TGTGCCAGTACCTCAGGGGGATCTGGAAACACCATATATTTT.

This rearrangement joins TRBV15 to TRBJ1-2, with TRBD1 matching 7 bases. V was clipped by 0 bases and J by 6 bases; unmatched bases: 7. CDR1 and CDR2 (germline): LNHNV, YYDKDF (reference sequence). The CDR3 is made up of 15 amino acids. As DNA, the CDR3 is TGTGCCACCAGCAGAGATACAGGGGTCAGGCATGGCTACACCTTC. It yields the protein CATSRDTGVRHGYTF. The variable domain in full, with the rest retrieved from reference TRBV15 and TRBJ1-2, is DAMVIQNPRYQVTQFGKPVTLSCSQTLNHNVMYWYQQKSSQAPKLLFHYYDKDFNNEADTPDNFQSRRPNTSFCFLDIRSPGLGDTAMYLCATSRDTGVRHGYTFGSGTRLTVV.

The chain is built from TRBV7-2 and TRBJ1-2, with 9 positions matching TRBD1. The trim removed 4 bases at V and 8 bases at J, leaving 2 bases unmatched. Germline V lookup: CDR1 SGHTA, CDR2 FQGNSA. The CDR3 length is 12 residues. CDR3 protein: CASSWDRVGYTF. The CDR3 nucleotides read TGTGCCAGCAGCTGGGACAGGGTGGGCTACACCTTC.

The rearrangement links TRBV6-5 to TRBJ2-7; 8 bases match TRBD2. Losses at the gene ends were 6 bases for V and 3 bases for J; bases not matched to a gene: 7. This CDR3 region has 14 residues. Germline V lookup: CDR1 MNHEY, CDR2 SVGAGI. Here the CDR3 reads CASRPSGSVYEQYF. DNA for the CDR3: TGTGCCAGCAGACCCAGCGGGAGCGTCTACGAGCAGTACTTC.

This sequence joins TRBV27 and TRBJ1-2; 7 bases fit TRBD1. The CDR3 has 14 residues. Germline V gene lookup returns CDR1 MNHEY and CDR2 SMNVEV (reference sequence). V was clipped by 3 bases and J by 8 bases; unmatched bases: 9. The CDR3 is CASSFRGTDGGYTF. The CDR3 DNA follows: TGTGCCAGCAGTTTCCGTGGGACAGATGGGGGCTACACCTTC.